These 17 T cell receptor beta chains share one sample of origin, sequenced in a study of T cells in Graves' hyperthyroidism and ophthalmopathy (dated by TCRdb to between 2018 and 2021). The library relied on multiplex PCR. Sequencing was performed on an Illumina HiSeq 2000. TCR beta CDR3 regions were amplified from RNA transcripts. A first-round RT-PCR of the TCR CDR3 used the HTBI primer set with the Qiagen OneStep RT-PCR kit. Using fastp at Q25 and MiXCR, TCRdb reprocessed the public reads and kept productive beta chains. Records with the same CDR3 protein are collapsed into one entry carrying the most frequent genes and DNA. The sample table shows under 350,000 distinct CDR3 sequences, and roughly 14% are seen once. The ten largest clones represent approximately 7.8% of the sample. Sequenced: blood. All receptors come from a woman between 25 and 40 years old with Graves' hyperthyroidism that later progressed to Graves' ophthalmopathy.

This clonotype was counted only a few times. This chain links TRBV28 with TRBJ1-4, with D maybe TRBD1 (5 bases). Trimming shortened V by 2 bases and J by 5 bases, and 15 bases separated the two germline ends. This CDR3 spans 16 amino acids. Germline CDR1 MDHEN, CDR2 SYDVKM. In DNA form, the CDR3 reads TGTGCCAGCAGTTTAGGCGGGGCGGACCGAAATGAAAAACTGTTTTTT. It translates to CASSLGGADRNEKLFF.

This clonotype was detected many times. The chain couples TRBV20-1 to TRBJ2-5; D gene uncertain. Trimming pared 4 bases from V and 3 bases from J, leaving 6 bases between. CDR1 is DFQATT and CDR2 is SNEGSKA in the germline V gene (reference sequence). There are 11 residues in the CDR3. CDR3 nucleotides: TGCAGTGCTAACCGGAAAGAGACCCAGTACTTC. Translating gives CSANRKETQYF.

This clonotype has a count of ten or more. The chain joins TRBV3-2 to TRBJ2-7; no check of the table's D call, TRBD1, against the DNA was made. TRBV3-2 is given as a pseudogene. The CDR3 has 15 amino acids. CDR3 region: CASSPPPGQAYEQYF. The CDR3 DNA follows: TGTGCCAGCAGCCCTCCACCCGGGCAGGCCTACGAGCAGTACTTC.

Notes on this clonotype: One end of the junction does not line up with germline, which may come from a read error. This chain links TRBV7-2 with TRBJ2-7; the D gene could be TRBD1 or TRBD2 (6 bases each). Germline assignment: CDR1 SGHTA and CDR2 FQGNSA. The CDR3 contains 15 residues. The CDR3 nucleotides read TGCGCCAGCAGCCAAGGGGGGAGTATCCCCCACGAGCAGTACTTC. Amino acid sequence: CASSQGGSIPHEQYF.

This clonotype has a count of ten or more. DNA for the CDR3: TGTGCCAGCAGTGCCCCAGGGGGAACCCACGAGCAGTACTTC. Translation: CASSAPGGTHEQYF. J is TRBJ2-7 and V is TRBV6-1; 7 bases are a match to TRBD1. The germline CDR1 and CDR2 sequences are MNHNS and SASEGT. The CDR3 loop spans 14 amino acids. J lost 5 bases, V lost 4 bases, and 8 bases had no gene match.

The sample holds many counts of this clonotype. The chain has TRBV28 and TRBJ1-5; D may be TRBD1 (6 bases). The CDR3 is made up of 14 amino acids. CDR1 is MDHEN, CDR2 SYDVKM, per germline. V lost 6 bases and J 4 bases, leaving 13 bases between the germline ends. The DNA for the CDR3 is TGTGCCAGCAGCCAAGGGGGGATGAATCAGCCCCAGCATTTT. Translation gives CASSQGGMNQPQHF.

This clonotype was counted at least ten times. This chain connects TRBV7-9 to TRBJ2-1; 11 positions agree with TRBD2. Germline CDR1 reads SEHNR; CDR2 reads FQNEAQ (reference sequence). V lost 6 bases, J lost 6 bases, and 4 bases stayed unmatched. CDR3 size: 14 residues. The CDR3 DNA sequence: TGTGCCAGCAGGTCGGGGACTAGCGGCAATGAGCAGTTCTTC. It yields the protein CASRSGTSGNEQFF.

Here the CDR3 DNA reads TGTGCCAGTAGTTTGGGACTGTCAGGCTACGAGCAGTACTTC. Encoded protein: CASSLGLSGYEQYF. The rearrangement uses TRBV19 and TRBJ2-7, with D perhaps matching TRBD2 (6 bases). Between the trimmed V and J ends, which lost 5 bases and 3 bases, there was a span of 14 bases. This CDR3 contains 14 residues. CDR1 is LNHDA and CDR2 is SQIVND in the germline V gene (reference sequence). The complete variable domain, with remaining parts taken from reference TRBV19 and TRBJ2-7, reads DGGITQSPKYLFRKEGQNVTLSCEQNLNHDAMYWYRQDPGQGLRLIYYSQIVNDFQKGDIAEGYSVSREKKESFPLTVTSAQKNPTAFYLCASSLGLSGYEQYFGPGTRLTVT.

Many counts were recorded for this clonotype. The chain is built from TRBV6-5 and TRBJ1-1; TRBD1 is a possible D gene (5 bases). This CDR3 comprises 14 residues. Per the germline V gene, CDR1 is MNHEY and CDR2 is SVGAGI. The V and J ends lost 2 bases and 2 bases respectively, with 9 bases between them. This chain's CDR3 is CASSYVGPNTEAFF. CDR3 DNA: TGTGCCAGCAGTTACGTGGGGCCCAACACTGAAGCTTTCTTT.

This clonotype appeared a few times. The J gene is TRBJ2-3, the V gene TRBV4-3, with 7 positions matching TRBD1. The CDR3 covers 17 residues. Trimming removed 3 bases from V and 5 bases from J; junction bases left unmatched: 14. Germline CDR1 reads LGHNA; CDR2 reads YSLEER. CDR3 in DNA: TGCGCCAGCAGCCAGACCTATCCCGGGACAGCCATAGATACGCAGTATTTT. Its protein product is CASSQTYPGTAIDTQYF.

This clonotype was counted ten times or more. The chain joins TRBV12-3 or TRBV12-4 to TRBJ1-5; the D gene is possibly TRBD1 (5 bases). V was trimmed by 6 bases and J by 3 bases, leaving 9 bases between them. This CDR3 has 13 amino acids. The DNA of the CDR3 is TGTGCCAGCAGCACAGGATACAATCAGCCCCAGCATTTT. It encodes CASSTGYNQPQHF.

This clonotype was found many times. The chain carries TRBV6-1 and TRBJ2-3; 7 nucleotides agree with TRBD2. Germline lookup yields CDR1 MNHNS and CDR2 SASEGT. The CDR3 runs to 15 residues. V gave up 5 bases and J gave up 4 bases; unmatched junction bases: 9. CDR3 loop: CASSFLSGDPDTQYF. The CDR3 nucleotides read TGTGCCAGCAGTTTCCTCAGCGGGGACCCAGATACGCAGTATTTT.

Here the CDR3 reads CASSDGTTYEQYF. DNA for the CDR3: TGTGCCAGCAGTGACGGAACCACCTACGAGCAGTACTTC. The chain couples TRBV6-1 to TRBJ2-7; no reliable D call. Germline V gene data show CDR1 as MNHNS and CDR2 as SASEGT. This CDR3 region has 13 residues. The ends were cut back, 3 bases at V and 2 bases at J, with 8 bases in the middle.

This clonotype showed up many times. The CDR3 nucleotides read TGCAGTGCTAGAGACCTGACGGGCCCGGTTTCCTACGAGCAGTACTTC. Translating gives CSARDLTGPVSYEQYF. The rearrangement joins TRBV20-1 to TRBJ2-7; D is uncertain. Germline CDR1 reads DFQATT; CDR2 reads SNEGSKA (reference sequence). The ends were cut back, 0 bases at V and 1 base at J, with 16 bases in the middle. The CDR3 spans 16 residues.

This clonotype was recorded many times. The V and J genes are TRBV6-1 and TRBJ2-1; TRBD2 matches at 7 bases. V lost 6 bases to trimming and J lost 8 bases; unmatched junction nucleotides: 7. Germline CDR1 is MNHNS and CDR2 is SASEGT. The CDR3 has 13 amino acids. Here the CDR3 reads CASRTRLAHEQFF. CDR3 sequence (DNA): TGTGCCAGCAGGACCAGACTAGCCCATGAGCAGTTCTTC.

This clonotype was picked up one time. The V gene is TRBV18, the J gene TRBJ1-5, with D possibly TRBD1 on 5 matching bases. CDR1 and CDR2 from the germline V gene are KGHSH and LQKENI. With 6 bases removed from V and 2 bases from J, the gap between germline ends came to 11 bases. There are 14 residues in the CDR3. The CDR3: CASSVGAGNQPQHF. As DNA, the CDR3 is TGTGCCAGCTCGGTTGGGGCAGGCAATCAGCCCCAGCATTTT.

This clonotype has a count of ten or more. The rearrangement joins TRBV3-1 to TRBJ1-6; no clear D. Per the germline V gene, CDR1 is LGHDT and CDR2 is YNNKEL (reference sequence). Trimming pared 4 bases from V and 10 bases from J, leaving 17 bases between. This CDR3 is 15 amino acids long. DNA of the CDR3: TGTGCCAGCAGCCCCCGTAGTGGAGGGCTCTCACCCCTCCACTTT. It codes for CASSPRSGGLSPLHF. The full variable domain, in which reference TRBV3-1 and TRBJ1-6 provide the parts outside the CDR3, is DTAVSQTPKYLVTQMGNDKSIKCEQNLGHDTMYWYKQDSKKFLKIMFSYNNKELIINETVPNRFSPKSPDKAHLNLHINSLELGDSAVYFCASSPRSGGLSPLHFGNGTRLTVT.